This is a list of T cell receptor beta chains from one sample in a study of Ad26.COV2.S vaccination and SARS-CoV-2 variants. Clones were read by immunoSEQ multiplex PCR, and TCRdb kept only the in-frame ones, dropping some. The table includes some 350,000 clones, 85% to 90% detected once. This material consisted of peripheral blood, taken in a trial of Ad26.COV2.S vaccine versus placebo. Receptor source: a person between 18 and 65 years old who received the Ad26.COV2.S COVID-19 vaccine or a placebo. The CDR3 runs from the conserved cysteine through the conserved F or W. D genes are given only for firm matches. A clone size is listed for some rows: how often the clone was seen (once, few, many), or a class if it is expanded.

j_call d_call clone_size v_call cdr3_nt cdr3_aa
TRBJ2-1 TRBD2 NA TRBV5-4 TGTGCCAGCAGCTTACCGGGGGGCTCCTACAATGAGCAGTTCTTC CASSLPGGSYNEQFF
TRBJ2-1 NA NA TRBV29-1 TGCAGCGTCGAAGGGGTGTCCGATGAGCAGTTCTTC CSVEGVSDEQFF
TRBJ1-2 NA NA TRBV5-4 TGTGCCAGCAGCTTGGCAGGGACCTATGGCTACACCTTC CASSLAGTYGYTF
TRBJ2-5 TRBD2 NA TRBV9 TGTGCCAGCAGCGCTGCATACTCCCCGGGGGGGGAGACCCAGTACTTC CASSAAYSPGGETQYF
TRBJ1-1 NA few TRBV6-5 TGTGCCAGCAGTTACTCGAGGGGGAACCCTGAAGCTTTCTTT CASSYSRGNPEAFF
TRBJ2-3 NA NA TRBV12-3/TRBV12-4 TGTGCCAGCAGGACGACCGGGGAGAATACGCAGTATTTT CASRTTGENTQYF
TRBJ1-2 TRBD1 NA TRBV28 TGTGCCAGCAGGGGGATGACAGGGGAGGGCTATGGCTACACCTTC CASRGMTGEGYGYTF
TRBJ2-1 NA NA TRBV7-8 TGTGCCAGCAGCCCGGACAGCCTTTACAATGAGCAGTTCTTC CASSPDSLYNEQFF
TRBJ2-1 NA NA TRBV5-4 TGTGCCAGCAGCTTGGGTAATGAGCAGTTCTTC CASSLGNEQFF
TRBJ1-5 NA once TRBV2 TGTGCCAGCATGAAAGACTCGGGGGGCAATCAGCCCCAGCATTTT CASMKDSGGNQPQHF
TRBJ2-5 NA NA TRBV9 TGTGCCAGCGCGGTAGCCGGGAGCGGGGAGACCCAGTACTTC CASAVAGSGETQYF
TRBJ1-1 NA NA TRBV7-2 TGTGCCAGCAGCACCAACCCGACACTTATGAACACTGAAGCTTTCTTT CASSTNPTLMNTEAFF
TRBJ1-5 NA NA TRBV12-3/TRBV12-4 TGTGCCAGCAGCTACGGAGGCAATCAGCCCCAGCATTTT CASSYGGNQPQHF